This passage covers 11 T cell receptor beta chains from one sample sequenced in a study of control samples from healthy donors and cancer patients. Sequencing used immunoSEQ multiplex PCR; TCRdb keeps in-frame clones, though not all of them. The data contain tens of thousands of clones, 65% to 85% of them seen just once; the ten biggest clones take up under 50%. Sample: PBMCs. The receptor source for this set is a man between 65 and 79 years old with lung cancer.

The rearrangement uses TRBV19 and TRBJ2-7, with D perhaps TRBD2 (6 bases). The V end was cut by 4 bases, the J end by 3 bases, with 10 bases between. CDR3 length equals 13 residues. Germline CDR1 reads LNHDA; CDR2 reads SQIVND (reference sequence). The CDR3: CASSTGGDYEQYF. The CDR3 nucleotides are TGTGCCAGTAGTACCGGGGGTGACTACGAGCAGTACTTC.

The chain carries TRBV7-9 and TRBJ2-2, with D possibly matching TRBD2 (5 bases). The CDR3 has 13 amino acids. The germline V and J ends were trimmed by 7 bases and 7 bases, with 13 bases remaining between them. Per the germline V gene, CDR1 is SEHNR and CDR2 is FQNEAQ (reference sequence). The CDR3 DNA reads as TGTGCCAGCACCCATAGCGTGAACGGGGAGCTGTTTTTT. Translation gives CASTHSVNGELFF.

CDR3 sequence reads: CASSLGTSGSPQETQYF. CDR3 in DNA: TGCGCCAGCAGCCTCGGGACTAGTGGATCCCCTCAAGAGACCCAGTACTTC. The rearrangement joins TRBV5-1 to TRBJ2-5; 8 positions agree with TRBD2. After removal of 4 bases from V and 2 bases from J, the junction contained 13 bases not matched to a gene. CDR1 SGHRS and CDR2 YFSETQ come from the germline V gene. There are 17 residues in the CDR3.

The chain couples TRBV9 to TRBJ2-1; no reliable D call. With 3 bases removed from V and 0 bases from J, the gap between germline ends came to 7 bases. Germline values: CDR1 SGDLS, CDR2 YYNGEE. The CDR3 has 14 residues. The CDR3 spells CASSGGSSYNEQFF. CDR3 DNA sequence: TGTGCCAGCAGCGGGGGTAGCTCCTACAATGAGCAGTTCTTC.

This chain joins TRBV5-6 and TRBJ1-1; no definite D call. Trimming pared 0 bases from V and 0 bases from J, leaving 12 bases between. CDR3 length: 16 amino acids. The germline V gene has CDR1 SGHDT and CDR2 YYEEEE. This CDR3 reads CASSLVGSRMNTEAFF. CDR3 coding DNA: TGTGCCAGCAGCTTGGTTGGGTCAAGGATGAACACTGAAGCTTTCTTT.

This sequence joins TRBV7-3 and TRBJ2-3; tentatively, D is TRBD1 (5 bases). Trimming stripped 6 bases from V and 4 bases from J, with 11 bases between. The CDR3 has 13 amino acids. The germline V gene encodes CDR1 SGHTA and CDR2 FQGTGA. The CDR3 loop reads CASSSDRPDTQYF. In DNA form, the CDR3 reads TGTGCCAGCAGTTCCGACAGACCAGATACGCAGTATTTT.

The J gene is TRBJ1-1, the V gene TRBV6-2 or TRBV6-3; D unclear. Per germline, CDR1 MNHEY and CDR2 SVGEGT. The V end lost 7 bases, the J end lost 6 bases, and 18 bases lay between the germline ends. The CDR3 covers 14 residues. CDR3 coding DNA: TGTGCCAGCACCCCCATAGGCAGCCGCTCTGAAGCTTTCTTT. This encodes CASTPIGSRSEAFF.

The V call is TRBV4-3, the J call TRBJ1-1; D call uncertain. This CDR3 is built from 15 residues. The germline V gene encodes CDR1 LGHNA and CDR2 YSLEER. Trimming took off 1 base at V and 0 bases at J, with 9 bases between the two ends. For the CDR3, the DNA is TGCGCCAGCAGCCAAGGTGCGGGTTTGAACACTGAAGCTTTCTTT. This encodes CASSQGAGLNTEAFF.

The rearrangement links TRBV11-2 to TRBJ2-7, with D hard to call. CDR3 length: 12 residues. Trimming cost V 5 bases and J 6 bases, with 11 bases left between them. Germline CDR1 is SGHAT and CDR2 is FQNNGV. Written as DNA, the CDR3 is TGTGCCAGCAGCCGGACCTCGAGCGAGCAGTACTTC. It codes for CASSRTSSEQYF.

This chain connects TRBV7-9 to TRBJ1-1; D remains ambiguous. In germline, CDR1 is SEHNR, CDR2 FQNEAQ (reference sequence). CDR3 size: 14 residues. V was cut by 1 base and J by 0 bases, with 6 bases left in between. In nucleotides, the CDR3 is TGTGCCAGCAGCTTAGGAACAGTGAACACTGAAGCTTTCTTT. Its protein is CASSLGTVNTEAFF.

The chain uses TRBV5-1 and TRBJ1-2, with a possible D match to TRBD1 (6 bases). The CDR3 spans 15 residues. Trimming cost V 0 bases and J 5 bases, with 14 bases left between them. The germline V gene encodes CDR1 SGHRS and CDR2 YFSETQ. CDR3: CASSLAGTNSYGYTF. CDR3 DNA: TGCGCCAGCAGCTTGGCCGGGACAAACTCTTATGGCTACACCTTC.